This T cell receptor (beta chain) was profiled in a study of beta chain features in type 1 diabetes. Study-level points and caveats: Insertions at VDJ junctions were less frequent in type 1 diabetes patients. These patients also deleted more nucleotides at the same junctions.

Of the isolated RNA, all was reverse transcribed, and so the sequenced material was expressed TCRB transcripts. This table comes from immunoSEQ multiplex PCR, and its TCRdb copy is limited to in-frame clones, with some not included. This sample has about 620,000 clones, with around 16% found just once. Germline lookup yields CDR1 SGHTA and CDR2 FQGNSA. The V and J ends lost 7 bases and 1 base, in that order; junction bases with no gene match: 9. CDR3 length: 16 residues. This clone was detected a few times. Its target is not known. The sequence was obtained from a man younger than 35 in good health. The sequenced material came from naive CD4+ T cells from blood. This chain links TRBV7-2 with TRBJ1-3; 8 nucleotides line up with TRBD1. The CDR3 DNA sequence: TGTGCCAGCAAACGAGGACAGGGTGTATCTGGAAACACCATATATTTT. Protein sequence: CASKRGQGVSGNTIYF.